These 6 T cell receptor beta chains came from one sample sequenced in a study of blood T cell repertoires in COVID-19. Assay used: immunoSEQ multiplex PCR; TCRdb lists only in-frame clones, some missing. Of around 200,000 clones listed, approximately 83% are singletons. The sequenced material came from peripheral blood. These receptors all stem from a human donor with acute or convalescent COVID-19. The donor label of this sample is uncertain.

CDR3 loop: CASSGTGGTEAFF. DNA of the CDR3: TGTGCCAGCAGTGGGACAGGGGGGACTGAAGCTTTCTTT. The V gene is TRBV25-1, the J gene TRBJ1-1; 10 bases are shared with TRBD1. V shed 4 bases and J 5 bases; nucleotides not matched to a gene: 1. CDR3 length equals 13 residues. The germline V gene has CDR1 MGHDK and CDR2 SYGVNS.

The CDR3 is CASSRGQYTYEQFF. As DNA, the CDR3 is TGCGCCAGCAGCCGGGGACAGTACACCTATGAGCAGTTCTTC. The chain employs TRBV5-1 and TRBJ2-1; 7 bases line up with TRBD1. The J segment lost 8 bases and the V segment lost 4 bases, leaving 9 bases of the junction unmatched. The germline CDR1 and CDR2 sequences are SGHRS and YFSETQ. The CDR3 extends over 14 amino acids. Together with reference TRBV5-1 and TRBJ2-1, the CDR3 gives the full variable domain: KAGVTQTPRYLIKTRGQQVTLSCSPISGHRSVSWYQQTPGQGLQFLFEYFSETQRNKGNFPGRFSGRQFSNSRSEMNVSTLELGDSALYLCASSRGQYTYEQFFGPGTRLTVL.

The chain employs TRBV6-5 and TRBJ1-4; 9 nucleotides align to TRBD1. Per the germline V gene, CDR1 is MNHEY and CDR2 is SVGAGI. With V trimmed by 7 bases and J by 6 bases, 9 bases remained unmatched. The CDR3 totals 15 residues. CDR3 nucleotides: TGTGCCAGCACCCGGGACAGGGTTGGGGATGAAAAACTGTTTTTT. Translated: CASTRDRVGDEKLFF.

This sequence joins TRBV28 and TRBJ1-3; D not certain. Germline CDR1 reads MDHEN; CDR2 reads SYDVKM. V gave up 7 bases and J gave up 8 bases, with 12 bases separating them. The CDR3 totals 12 residues. The DNA of the CDR3 is TGTGCCAGCACCTGGAGGGCGGACACCATATATTTT. Translated: CASTWRADTIYF.

The CDR3 nucleotides are TGTGCCAGCACCACCCGTCGGGGGGCCCTCCACCGGGAAAAACTGTTTTTT. Protein product: CASTTRRGALHREKLFF. J is TRBJ1-4 and V is TRBV28, with a possible D match to TRBD1 (6 bases). Trimming cost V 7 bases and J 8 bases, with 26 bases left between them. The length of the CDR3 is 17 residues. Germline CDR1 reads MDHEN; CDR2 reads SYDVKM.

The chain is built from TRBV5-4 and TRBJ1-1, with D possibly matching TRBD1 (5 bases). This CDR3 contains 14 residues. Germline V CDR1 and CDR2: SGHNT, YYREEE (reference sequence). The V gene lost 0 bases and the J gene lost 1 base, with 7 bases spanning the gap. For the CDR3, the DNA is TGTGCCAGCAGCTTGGGTGACAGGAACACTGAAGCTTTCTTT. It translates to CASSLGDRNTEAFF.